Each of the 5 T cell receptor beta chains below was sequenced from the same sample in a study of PD-L1 blockade in urothelial cancer. Time point reported: pretreatment peripheral blood. Here immunoSEQ multiplex PCR was the method, and the copy in TCRdb shows in-frame clones only, minus some. Among some 100,000 clones listed, approximately 88% were seen once. The sequencing here drew on PBMCs, taken around atezolizumab (anti-PD-L1) treatment. The source of these receptors is a woman older than 75 with urothelial cancer.

Here the CDR3 DNA reads TGTGCCAGCAGTGACGGACAGGGGTGGGCCACTGAAGCTTTCTTT. It specifies CASSDGQGWATEAFF. This chain uses TRBV5-4 with TRBJ1-1; 9 bases match TRBD1. CDR1 is SGHNT, CDR2 YYREEE, per germline (reference sequence). The V gene end was trimmed by 5 bases and the J gene end by 4 bases; junction bases not matched to a gene: 9. This CDR3 contains 15 residues. Supplemented by reference TRBV5-4 and TRBJ1-1, the full variable domain reads ETGVTQSPTHLIKTRGQQVTLRCSSQSGHNTVSWYQQALGQGPQFIFQYYREEENGRGNFPPRFSGLQFPNYSSELNVNALELDDSALYLCASSDGQGWATEAFFGQGTRLTVV.

This chain links TRBV2 with TRBJ2-2; 8 positions match TRBD2. Trimming at V came to 4 bases and at J to 4 bases, leaving 5 bases not matched to a gene. Germline V lookup: CDR1 SNHLY, CDR2 FYNNEI. The CDR3 is 15 amino acids. The CDR3 DNA follows: TGTGCCAGCAGTGTAATGGCGGGAGGCACCGGGGAGCTGTTTTTT. It encodes CASSVMAGGTGELFF. Supplemented by reference TRBV2 and TRBJ2-2, the full variable domain reads EPEVTQTPSHQVTQMGQEVILRCVPISNHLYFYWYRQILGQKVEFLVSFYNNEISEKSEIFDDQFSVERPDGSNFTLKIRSTKLEDSAMYFCASSVMAGGTGELFFGEGSRLTVL.

The chain is built from TRBV28 and TRBJ2-1, with D unclear. The CDR3 runs 16 residues. Germline V gene lookup returns CDR1 MDHEN and CDR2 SYDVKM. Trimming took off 2 bases at V and 0 bases at J, with 11 bases between the two ends. CDR3 in DNA: TGTGCCAGCAGTTTAGTGGGTAGGAGCTCCTACAATGAGCAGTTCTTC. Protein: CASSLVGRSSYNEQFF.

The rearrangement joins TRBV30 to TRBJ1-5; possibly TRBD1 for D (5 bases). Trimming took off 4 bases at V and 2 bases at J, with 15 bases between the two ends. Germline V lookup: CDR1 GTSNPN, CDR2 SVGIG (reference sequence). The CDR3 has 15 amino acids. DNA of the CDR3: TGTGCCTGGACCCAGGAAGGGGTAGGCAATCAGCCCCAGCATTTT. This sequence encodes CAWTQEGVGNQPQHF.

CDR3 bases: TGTGCCAGTAGTCCCTACCTTGGGACTAGCGGCTACGAGCAGTACTTC. This encodes CASSPYLGTSGYEQYF. The gene calls are TRBV19 and TRBJ2-7; TRBD2 matches 11 bases. Per the germline V gene, CDR1 is LNHDA and CDR2 is SQIVND (reference sequence). Unmatched junction bases numbered 9, after V lost 5 bases and J lost 3 bases. CDR3 size: 16 residues.